The entry below describes one T cell receptor (beta chain). This clone came up a few times. Its antigen is not yet known. Base qualities are not at hand, and no much larger clone is one base apart. The cohort consisted of fewer than 700 healthy bone marrow donors. Cohort members were all nominally healthy when sampled, although unrecorded immune exposures were likely present. The donor tested CMV seropositive and was one of the 289 seropositive cohort members. Every donor gave a peripheral blood sample, and the peripheral blood mononuclear cells from that sample were used for TCR beta sequencing. Genomic DNA extraction from the blood cell samples was performed with the Qiagen DNeasy Blood Extraction Kit. The sample originates from a study of cytomegalovirus exposure and HLA in healthy donors (dated by TCRdb to 2017 to 2019). The study in broad terms: In an earlier analysis of fewer than 750 of the donors, about 260 Gb of sequence data and about 110 million unique TCR beta sequences from about 179 million T cells were reported. An early release covering around 630 HLA-typed donors comprised about 300 gigabases of sequencing data and 65 million to 100 million unique TCR sequences. Among the approximately 400 genotyped donors, more than 70% belonged to the genetic ancestry cluster associated with self-reported Caucasian donors. The study aimed to test whether signatures of past pathogen exposure could be identified by cataloging public T cell receptors. The study profiled the T cell repertoires of hundreds of subjects by immunosequencing and related them to cytomegalovirus serostatus. Besides the first cohort of approximately 670 subjects, a separate validation cohort made up of 120 different subjects was used. To predict cytomegalovirus infection status, the study brought together high-throughput TCR immunosequencing, statistical association of individual TCRs with disease status, and machine learning. In a later analysis, previously published TCR beta repertoires from about 640 donors were re-analyzed and high-resolution HLA genotyping was added so that TCR occurrence patterns could be studied. In the later analysis, no new phenotypic data were used to find candidate immune exposures; instead, reliance was placed on TCR beta sequences and their occurrence across donors. An earlier analysis of fewer than 750 of the donors used high-throughput TCR beta sequencing to judge whether each TCR beta V gene segment behaved as functional or pseudogenic. Donor age, sex, ethnicity and CMV serostatus were collected together with the repertoire data. A later genetic analysis used genome-wide SNP genotypes for about 65% of the 666 donors, treating that subset as a discovery cohort. All discovery cohort repertoires had been generated using a single sequencing platform. HLA typing included class I and class II loci at four-digit resolution. The number of typed donors differed by locus: roughly 620-640 for A, B, C, DRB1 and DQB1; 522 for DQA1; over 600 for DPA1; and around 490 for DPB1. Because of strong linkage in the cohort, roughly five DR-DQ haplotypes were treated as single units for association and clustering. On average, approximately 250,000 unique TCR beta nucleotide sequences were sequenced per donor among 300 to 500 genotyped donors of the cohort, with 15% to 20% of those sequences being non-productive.

The receptor library was made with the immunoSEQ multiplex PCR assay. A mixture of 60 forward primers for TCR Vbeta segments and 13 reverse primers for TCR Jbeta segments was used in the multiplex PCR. Amplification of the CDR3 region of rearranged TCR beta genes was performed with a multiplex PCR assay on genomic DNA. The Illumina HiSeq System was used to sequence the amplified TCR beta libraries as 87-base-pair reads. In the authors' own workflow: A later analysis counted tens of millions of unique TCR beta chains across the 550 to 750 repertoires, and 9.5 million to 11 million of these chains were shared by at least two donors. To remove PCR and sequencing errors, raw reads were error-corrected and collapsed into unique sequences using a nearest-neighbor algorithm that merged closely related sequences. Alignment of CDR3 sequences to IMGT reference sequences was used to assign V, D and J gene segments. For a sequence to be retained, a match of at least six nucleotides was required to both a V gene segment and a J gene segment. A rearrangement was called productive if the CDR3 had no stop codons and remained in frame with V and J, and every other rearrangement was called non-productive. Following IMGT convention, CDR3 was defined as the stretch from the second conserved V-encoded cysteine to the conserved J-encoded phenylalanine. In an earlier analysis of roughly 580 of the donors, sequences lacking an unambiguous match to a single V gene segment were excluded. In an earlier analysis of about 590 of the donors, a V segment was called functional when productive rearrangements were above 56.7%, and segregating when the standard deviation between donors exceeded 5%. A statistical classification framework was built for diagnosing cytomegalovirus status from the catalog of TCR beta chain sequences. V and J gene assignment, in a later analysis, came from comparing TCR nucleotide sequences with IMGT/GENE-DB human TR gene sequences. In a later analysis, CDR3 sequences and most-parsimonious VDJ recombination scenarios were assigned using the TCRdist pipeline. In a later analysis, each TCR beta chain was defined by its CDR3 amino acid sequence together with its V-gene family, and reads lacking a unique V-gene family were excluded. To address suspected cross-contamination and a sequencing artifact, a later analysis removed under 600 highly shared, low-generation-probability nucleotide sequences. For each public chain, a later analysis derived a clonal expansion index from normalized ranks of inferred template counts within each repertoire. A later analysis computed generation probabilities with a VDJ recombination model fitted to out-of-frame rearrangements, and checked the results against IGoR. A later analysis scored TCR-TCR, TCR-HLA and TCR-CMV co-occurrence with hypergeometric tests, applying a repertoire-size bias correction to TCR pairs. To estimate false discovery rates, a later analysis permuted the HLA or CMV assignments 20 times. In a later analysis, co-occurring TCRs were grouped using DBSCAN, with TCRdist sequence similarity added in when clustering inside HLA-allele-positive subsets. Repertoires with fewer than 30,000 or more than 120,000 public chains were left out of co-occurrence clustering, as were five repertoires with anomalous nucleotide sharing. TCRdb retrieved this table from immuneACCESS and kept in-frame rearrangements only. Not all clones are present; in checked studies, unresolved V genes account for under half, and no reason is known for the remainder. V and J calls and clone size are copied from that table; D and trimming were computed from the DNA. The sample table holds around 150,000 clones, of which approximately 80% were seen once. The ten largest account for roughly 10% of the sample.

The investigation overall reported the following: The authors suggested that the approach could potentially be extended to other disease states and immunological phenotypes. When HLA alleles, especially DR and DQ, strongly co-occurred, attributing TCR associations to individual alleles was difficult. Broadly in line with IMGT annotations, most TCR beta V segments showed up in productive rearrangements about 90% or about 30% of the time in an earlier analysis of around 600 of the donors. The presence/absence analyses assumed that sequencing depth was roughly uniform across donors, and that assumption may not be true. CMV serostatus was the only immune exposure information available for the cohort. Linkage disequilibrium might explain the correlated functional status among segregating V segments, but an unknown experimental factor could not be ruled out. A later analysis found that HLA-associated TCR beta chains were more clonally expanded and had lower generation probabilities than equally common non-associated chains. While some public TCRs were present in many individuals, most TCR sequences turned up only very rarely across donors. In the study, some 160 TCR beta chains were listed as associated with cytomegalovirus. A later genetic analysis associated a missense DCLRE1C variant with V-gene and J-gene trimming of TCR beta chains, and an independent cohort replicated the association. The sequencing pipeline was judged likely to have produced a cluster of highly shared sequence variants as a technical artifact. According to a later analysis, most CMV-associated TCR beta chains appeared to be HLA-restricted, and the HLA associations seemed to be driven largely by CMV exposure. The cohort was sequenced for TCR beta chains only, and without alpha or paired-chain data the features that could be detected were limited. A later analysis reported that several top co-occurrence clusters appeared linked to parvovirus B19, influenza, CMV and Epstein-Barr virus. At a false discovery rate of 0.05, a later analysis linked some 17,000 TCR beta sequences to specific HLA alleles. A further reported finding was that TCR beta sequences accurately predicted the HLA-A and HLA-B alleles for most subjects in the first cohort. A later analysis found that TCR association rates varied across HLA loci, with DRB1 alleles showing the most associated TCRs and HLA-C alleles the fewest. In a later genetic analysis, fewer N-insertions in productive TCRs were reported among donors in an Asian-associated ancestry cluster than the roughly 640-donor mean. HLA typing was unavailable for some donors at each locus, so association tests used only the typed subset. The classifier was reported to diagnose cytomegalovirus status with high specificity and sensitivity in both the original cohort and the validation cohort. Fewer than 20 rarely observed V segments, including chromosome 9 orphons, were excluded from the earlier analysis of about 500 of the donors because counts were too low. In vitro tests confirmed that a few of the cytomegalovirus-associated TCR beta chains recognize cytomegalovirus antigens.

Sequencing was done on a sample of PBMCs. This receptor was identified in a man aged 18 to 30 in good health and CMV-seropositive.

The sequence in DNA is TGTGCCAGCGGGGACAGGGATTACGAGCAGTACTTC. This codes for CASGDRDYEQYF. The chain joins TRBV19 to TRBJ2-7; 9 junctional bases match TRBD1. Counted from cysteine to phenylalanine, this CDR3 has 12 amino acids. The only DNA kept is the CDR3, 36 bases in frame from the first base. V lost 9 bases and J lost 4 bases, and the count of bases not matched to a germline gene is 4. Taken from the germline V gene (reference sequence), the CDR1 and CDR2 loops are LNHDA and SQIVND.